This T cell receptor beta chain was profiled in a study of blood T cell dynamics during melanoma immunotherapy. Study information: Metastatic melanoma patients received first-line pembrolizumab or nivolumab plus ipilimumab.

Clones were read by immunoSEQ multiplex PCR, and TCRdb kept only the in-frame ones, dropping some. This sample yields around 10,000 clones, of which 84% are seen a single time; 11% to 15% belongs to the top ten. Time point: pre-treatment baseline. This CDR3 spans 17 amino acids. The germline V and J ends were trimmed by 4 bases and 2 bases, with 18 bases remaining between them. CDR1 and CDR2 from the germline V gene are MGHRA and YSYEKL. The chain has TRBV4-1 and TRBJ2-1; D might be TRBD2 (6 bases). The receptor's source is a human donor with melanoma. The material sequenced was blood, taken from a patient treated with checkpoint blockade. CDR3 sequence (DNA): TGCGCCAGCAGCCGATCACCGGCGGGACTGACCTACAATGAGCAGTTCTTC. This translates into CASSRSPAGLTYNEQFF.